The source of this T cell receptor beta chain is a study of T-cell memory formation after mild COVID-19. Points from the study as a whole: Day 15 to 85 contracting clones showed balanced CD4/CD8; day 15 to 37 expanders favored CD4+. CD4+ contracting clones were found mainly in CM and EM, and CD8+ ones in EMRA.

TCR alpha and TCR beta cDNA libraries carrying sample barcodes and UMIs came from 5'RACE with constant-segment primers. Using its own MiXCR run on the 5' RACE reads, TCRdb lists one record per CDR3 protein. The sample carries about 270,000 distinct CDR3 sequences, about 16% recorded once. There are many counts of this clonotype. Its antigen is currently unknown. Germline V gene sequence: CDR1 SQVTM, CDR2 ANQGSEA. The CDR3 is 11 residues long. Trimming took off 6 bases at V and 5 bases at J, with 9 bases between the two ends. This chain uses TRBV29-1 with TRBJ2-3; a weak D match, TRBD2 (6 bases). This clonotype was sampled from an adult woman who had mild COVID-19 (a few samples of this study predate the infection). Cell type and time point are not known. The sequenced sample was PBMCs or a T cell subset sorted from them (not recorded which). The CDR3 coding sequence is TGCAGCGTCGGGGGTCGAGATACGCAGTATTTT. Translating it yields CSVGGRDTQYF.